A selection of T cell receptor beta chains follows, all from one sample in a study of cytomegalovirus exposure and HLA in healthy donors. Using immunoSEQ multiplex PCR, the repertoire was profiled, and TCRdb retains in-frame clones only, with some absent. The sample lists roughly 200,000 clones, 70% to 75% occurring once. Sequencing was done on a sample of PBMCs. Every receptor here comes from a male donor in good health and CMV-seronegative. Both conserved end residues are part of each CDR3. Fields, in order: D gene, V gene, CDR3 length, clone size, J gene, CDR3 protein, CDR3 DNA. The D gene is left open where the match is weak. Rows give clone size only sometimes, using once, few, many, or a class for an expanded clone.

TRBD1,TRBV19,15,.,TRBJ1-3,CASSRRQGSGNTIYF,TGTGCCAGTAGTCGGAGACAGGGCTCTGGAAACACCATATATTTT
.,TRBV2,12,.,TRBJ1-3,CASNTIGNTIYF,TGTGCCAGCAATACAATCGGAAACACCATATATTTT
TRBD1,TRBV30,15,.,TRBJ1-3,CAWSRGPSGSNTIYF,TGTGCCTGGAGTAGGGGGCCCTCCGGTAGCAACACCATATATTTT
TRBD1,TRBV9,15,.,TRBJ1-4,CASSVGGTGVEKLFF,TGTGCCAGCAGCGTAGGTGGGACAGGGGTTGAAAAACTGTTTTTT
.,TRBV18,12,.,TRBJ2-1,CASAQKEGEQFF,TGTGCCAGCGCCCAAAAGGAGGGGGAGCAGTTCTTC
TRBD2,TRBV6-5,15,once,TRBJ2-3,CASSRSLGGADTQYF,TGTGCCAGCAGTCGCTCTCTGGGGGGGGCAGATACGCAGTATTTT
.,TRBV5-1,12,few,TRBJ2-2,CALRLNTGELFF,TGCGCCCTACGGTTAAACACCGGGGAGCTGTTTTTT
.,TRBV2,11,.,TRBJ2-3,CASRRTDTQYF,TGTGCCAGCCGTCGCACAGATACGCAGTATTTT
.,TRBV19,15,.,TRBJ2-7,CASSRTKGVDYEQYF,TGTGCCAGTAGTAGGACGAAAGGGGTGGACTACGAGCAGTACTTC
.,TRBV7-9,12,.,TRBJ2-1,CASSHSYNEQFF,TGTGCCAGCAGCCACTCCTACAATGAGCAGTTCTTC
.,TRBV9,15,.,TRBJ1-4,CASSVGSATNEKLFF,TGTGCCAGCAGCGTAGGTTCAGCGACTAATGAAAAACTGTTTTTT
.,TRBV30,15,few,TRBJ2-6,CAWMGHYSGANVLTF,TGTGCCTGGATGGGGCACTACTCTGGGGCCAACGTCCTGACTTTC
.,TRBV29-1,14,.,TRBJ2-3,CSVEDGGATDTQYF,TGCAGCGTTGAAGATGGCGGCGCCACAGATACGCAGTATTTT
.,TRBV9,15,.,TRBJ2-3,CASSPRIEWTDTQYF,TGTGCCAGCAGCCCTAGGATAGAGTGGACAGATACGCAGTATTTT
TRBD1,TRBV9,16,.,TRBJ1-2,CASSVLGTATNYGYTF,TGTGCCAGCAGCGTTCTCGGGACAGCCACTAACTATGGCTACACCTTC
TRBD2,TRBV28,15,few,TRBJ2-7,CASSFILLAGVGQYF,TGTGCCAGCAGTTTTATTTTGCTAGCGGGAGTGGGGCAGTACTTC
.,TRBV7-8,13,.,TRBJ1-5,CASSLGVDQPQHF,TGTGCCAGCAGCTTAGGAGTGGATCAGCCCCAGCATTTT
TRBD1,TRBV6-5,15,once,TRBJ1-2,CASTVTGGKDYGYTF,TGTGCCAGCACCGTGACAGGGGGCAAGGACTATGGCTACACCTTC
TRBD2,TRBV25-1,17,once,TRBJ2-1,CASSEFGRGGTINEQFF,TGTGCCAGCAGTGAATTCGGGCGGGGGGGCACGATTAATGAGCAGTTCTTC
.,TRBV4-1,13,few,TRBJ1-1,CASSQGRGAEAFF,TGCGCCAGCAGCCAAGGCAGGGGCGCTGAAGCTTTCTTT
TRBD1,TRBV6-7,20,.,TRBJ1-5,CASSYSWSAGGTWGNQPQHF,TGTGCCAGCAGTTACTCGTGGTCGGCAGGGGGAACGTGGGGCAATCAGCCCCAGCATTTT
TRBD1,TRBV19,13,few,TRBJ1-2,CASRLDRGYGYTF,TGTGCCAGTAGACTTGACAGGGGCTATGGCTACACCTTC
.,TRBV6-6,14,.,TRBJ2-1,CASSPLELYNEQFF,TGTGCCAGCAGTCCCCTCGAGCTCTACAATGAGCAGTTCTTC
.,TRBV10-3,11,.,TRBJ1-2,CAIPTGRGYTF,TGTGCCATACCCACAGGGCGCGGCTACACCTTC
.,TRBV4-1,15,.,TRBJ2-5,CASSQGQGRVETQYF,TGCGCCAGCAGCCAAGGGCAGGGCCGGGTGGAGACCCAGTACTTC
.,TRBV7-2,15,.,TRBJ1-3,CASSLRGIAGNTIYF,TGTGCCAGCAGCTTGAGGGGGATCGCTGGAAACACCATATATTTT
TRBD1,TRBV6-5,12,.,TRBJ2-5,CASRGTAGEQYF,TGTGCCAGCAGAGGGACAGCCGGAGAGCAGTACTTC
.,TRBV6-5,13,.,TRBJ1-2,CASSLGQPYGYTF,TGTGCCAGCAGCCTAGGACAACCCTATGGCTACACCTTC
TRBD2,TRBV6-5,16,.,TRBJ2-1,CASSYSISGRTNEQFF,TGTGCCAGCAGTTACTCGATTAGCGGGAGAACGAATGAGCAGTTCTTC
.,TRBV14,12,once,TRBJ2-5,CASSHSPETQYF,TGTGCCAGCAGCCATAGCCCAGAGACCCAGTACTTC
TRBD2,TRBV6-5,15,.,TRBJ2-2,CASSWRGGPAGELFF,TGTGCCAGCAGCTGGCGGGGGGGCCCAGCCGGGGAGCTGTTTTTT
TRBD1,TRBV18,15,.,TRBJ1-6,CASSPGQGYNSPLHF,TGTGCCAGCTCACCGGGACAGGGGTATAATTCACCCCTCCACTTT
TRBD1,TRBV30,16,.,TRBJ1-6,CAWNKNSQGANSPLHF,TGTGCCTGGAACAAGAACTCACAGGGGGCTAATTCACCCCTCCACTTT
.,TRBV6-5,15,few,TRBJ1-5,CASSYSSEAIQPQHF,TGTGCCAGCAGTTACTCCTCCGAGGCCATCCAGCCCCAGCATTTT
.,TRBV27,16,.,TRBJ1-6,CASSLTPTGYNSPLHF,TGTGCCAGCAGTTTAACCCCTACAGGGTATAATTCACCCCTCCACTTT
.,TRBV29-1,13,.,TRBJ2-1,CSHLGGAKDEQFF,TGCAGCCACCTGGGGGGAGCGAAGGATGAGCAGTTCTTC
TRBD1,TRBV7-3,16,.,TRBJ2-7,CASSRTGGTSSYEQYF,TGTGCCAGCAGTCGGACAGGGGGGACGAGCTCCTACGAGCAGTACTTC
TRBD2,TRBV7-6,17,.,TRBJ2-1,CASSLVYSGGAHNEQFF,TGTGCCAGCAGCTTAGTATACAGCGGGGGGGCCCACAATGAGCAGTTCTTC
.,TRBV5-4,13,.,TRBJ2-7,CASSARTSYEQYF,TGTGCCAGCAGCGCTAGGACTTCCTACGAGCAGTACTTC
.,TRBV6-5,14,.,TRBJ2-3,CASSYQGSTDTQYF,TGTGCCAGCAGTTACCAGGGGAGCACAGATACGCAGTATTTT
.,TRBV6-5,15,.,TRBJ1-4,CASSPGEREYEKLFF,TGTGCCAGCAGTCCGGGCGAAAGGGAGTATGAAAAACTGTTTTTT
.,TRBV20-1,11,.,TRBJ2-3,CSAFGTDTQYF,TGCAGTGCTTTCGGCACAGATACGCAGTATTTT
.,TRBV29-1,14,.,TRBJ1-3,CSVAGLNSGNTIYF,TGCAGCGTTGCGGGACTGAACTCTGGAAACACCATATATTTT
.,TRBV30,13,.,TRBJ1-2,CAWVEPGNYGYTF,TGTGCCTGGGTCGAACCAGGTAACTATGGCTACACCTTC
TRBD1,TRBV5-1,16,once,TRBJ2-3,CASSSGTAASTDTQYF,TGCGCCAGCAGCTCCGGGACAGCCGCTTCCACAGATACGCAGTATTTT
.,TRBV28,14,.,TRBJ2-7,CASRGLGKAYEQYF,TGTGCCAGCAGGGGACTGGGGAAAGCCTACGAGCAGTACTTC
.,TRBV11-2,16,.,TRBJ2-7,CASSLPQQGGRNEQYF,TGTGCCAGCAGCTTACCCCAGCAGGGAGGTCGGAACGAGCAGTACTTC
.,TRBV25-1,13,.,TRBJ2-7,CASTSGLSYEQYF,TGTGCCAGCACCTCGGGACTCTCCTACGAGCAGTACTTC
.,TRBV9,13,.,TRBJ2-1,CASSVVGIGEQFF,TGTGCCAGCAGCGTAGTTGGTATCGGTGAGCAGTTCTTC
TRBD1,TRBV6-1,14,.,TRBJ1-3,CASRTGDSGNTIYF,TGTGCCAGCAGGACAGGGGATTCTGGAAACACCATATATTTT
.,TRBV6-6,14,.,TRBJ1-2,CASSLRVSVYGYTF,TGTGCCAGCAGTTTGAGGGTGTCTGTCTATGGCTACACCTTC
.,TRBV4-1,18,medium-sized,TRBJ2-3,CASSRRGRGSGETDTQYF,TGCGCCAGCAGCCGACGTGGGCGGGGCTCCGGGGAAACAGATACGCAGTATTTT
TRBD2,TRBV16,16,.,TRBJ2-1,CASSQSPSGRDHEQFF,TGTGCCAGCAGCCAATCGCCTAGCGGGAGGGACCATGAGCAGTTCTTC
.,TRBV19,13,.,TRBJ1-2,CASSISLQVGYTF,TGTGCCAGTAGTATATCCCTCCAGGTTGGCTACACCTTC
.,TRBV2,15,.,TRBJ1-5,CASSRTEYSNQPQHF,TGTGCCAGCAGTCGGACTGAATATAGCAATCAGCCCCAGCATTTT
.,TRBV4-1,20,.,TRBJ1-5,CASSPRLVFGEIRPGQPQHF,TGCGCCAGCAGCCCAAGATTAGTATTCGGGGAAATCCGGCCGGGGCAGCCCCAGCATTTT
.,TRBV30,11,.,TRBJ1-1,CASGLNTEAFF,TGTGCGTCAGGGCTGAACACTGAAGCTTTCTTT
TRBD2,TRBV29-1,17,.,TRBJ2-3,CSVEEVASGRSTDTQYF,TGCAGCGTTGAAGAAGTAGCTAGCGGGAGGAGCACAGATACGCAGTATTTT